This entry features one T cell receptor (beta chain) sequence. Its antigen is still unknown. PCR employed 60 Vbeta and 13 Jbeta primers. Using immunoSEQ multiplex PCR, the repertoire was profiled, and TCRdb retains in-frame clones only, with some absent. The sample includes approximately 85,000 clones, 80% of them seen just once. This record comes from a study of cytomegalovirus exposure and HLA in healthy donors. Trimming took off 5 bases at V and 7 bases at J, with 12 bases between the two ends. In germline, CDR1 is GTSNPN, CDR2 SVGIG (reference sequence). The length of the CDR3 is 11 residues. Notes on the study in general: Altogether, about 160 TCR beta chains were recorded as cytomegalovirus-associated. Several of the most significant clusters appeared linked to common viral pathogens, based on a later analysis. Most likely, a cluster of highly shared sequence variants arose as a sequencing artifact.

Material for sequencing was PBMCs. The rearrangement links TRBV30 to TRBJ2-7, with D possibly being TRBD1 (6 bases). The TCR originated in a man aged 30 to 45 in good health and CMV-seronegative. CDR3 loop: CAWVRGGEQYF. CDR3 bases: TGTGCCTGGGTCAGGGGTGGAGAGCAGTACTTC.